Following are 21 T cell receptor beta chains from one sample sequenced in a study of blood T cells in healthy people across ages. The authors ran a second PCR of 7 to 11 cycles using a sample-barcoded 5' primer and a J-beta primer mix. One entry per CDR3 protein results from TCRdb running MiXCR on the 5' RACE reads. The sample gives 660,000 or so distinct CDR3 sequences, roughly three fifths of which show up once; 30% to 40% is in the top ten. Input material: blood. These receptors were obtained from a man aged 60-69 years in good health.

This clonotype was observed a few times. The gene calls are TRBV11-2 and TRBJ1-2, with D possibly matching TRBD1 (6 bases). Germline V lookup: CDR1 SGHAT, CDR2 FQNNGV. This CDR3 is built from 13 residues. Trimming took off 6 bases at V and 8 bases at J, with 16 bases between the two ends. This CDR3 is CASRYEGGRGYTF. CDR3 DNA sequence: TGTGCCAGCAGATACGAAGGGGGAAGGGGCTACACCTTC.

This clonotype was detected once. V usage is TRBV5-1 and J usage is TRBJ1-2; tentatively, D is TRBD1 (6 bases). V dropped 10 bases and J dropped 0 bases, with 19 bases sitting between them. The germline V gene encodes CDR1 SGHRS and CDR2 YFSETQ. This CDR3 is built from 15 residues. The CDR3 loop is CAGTPGRGANYGYTF. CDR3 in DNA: TGCGCCGGCACCCCAGGTAGGGGGGCTAACTATGGCTACACCTTC.

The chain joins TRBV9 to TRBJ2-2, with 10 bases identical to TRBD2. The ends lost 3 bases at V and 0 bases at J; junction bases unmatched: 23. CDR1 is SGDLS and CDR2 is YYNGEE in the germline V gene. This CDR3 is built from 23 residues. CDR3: CASSDSTGTSAFPAPANTGELFF. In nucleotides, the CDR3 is TGTGCCAGCAGCGACTCCACCGGGACTAGCGCCTTCCCGGCCCCGGCGAACACCGGGGAGCTGTTTTTT.

CDR3 amino acids: CASSVPGLPSSQPQHF. The CDR3 DNA reads as TGTGCCAGCAGCGTACCCGGCCTACCTTCCAGTCAGCCCCAGCATTTT. This sequence joins TRBV9 and TRBJ1-5; D uncertain. Trimming took 1 base from V and 6 from J, leaving 17 bases between them. This CDR3 has 16 amino acids. Per the germline V gene, CDR1 is SGDLS and CDR2 is YYNGEE.

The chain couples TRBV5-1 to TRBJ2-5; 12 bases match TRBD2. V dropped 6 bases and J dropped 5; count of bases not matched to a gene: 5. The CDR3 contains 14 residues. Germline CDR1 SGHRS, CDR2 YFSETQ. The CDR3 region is CASTWTSGAETQYF. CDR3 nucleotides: TGCGCCAGCACCTGGACTAGCGGGGCGGAGACCCAGTACTTC.

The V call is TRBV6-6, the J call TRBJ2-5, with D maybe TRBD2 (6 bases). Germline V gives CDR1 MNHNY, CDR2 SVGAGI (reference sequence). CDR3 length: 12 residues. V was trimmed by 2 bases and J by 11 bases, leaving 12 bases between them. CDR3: CASSYGGLEQYF. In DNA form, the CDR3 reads TGTGCCAGCAGTTACGGGGGGTTGGAGCAGTACTTC.

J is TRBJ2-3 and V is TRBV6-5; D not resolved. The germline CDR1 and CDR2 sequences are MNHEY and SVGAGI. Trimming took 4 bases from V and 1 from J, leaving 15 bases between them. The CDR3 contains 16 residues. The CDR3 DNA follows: TGTGCCAGCAGTTCCCGTGGTCGAGAGGGCACAGATACGCAGTATTTT. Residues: CASSSRGREGTDTQYF.

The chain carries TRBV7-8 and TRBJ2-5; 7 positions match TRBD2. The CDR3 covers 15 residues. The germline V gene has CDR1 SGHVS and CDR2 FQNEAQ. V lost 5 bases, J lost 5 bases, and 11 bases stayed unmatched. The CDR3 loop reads CASSTGWGGKETQYF. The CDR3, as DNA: TGTGCCAGCAGCACCGGTTGGGGAGGGAAGGAGACCCAGTACTTC.

CDR3 in amino acids: CASSQDQRVGKNIQYF. In DNA form, the CDR3 reads TGTGCCAGCAGCCAAGATCAAAGGGTGGGCAAAAACATTCAGTACTTC. J is TRBJ2-4 and V is TRBV14; unclear D gene. This CDR3 has 16 residues. Trimming took off 0 bases at V and 3 bases at J, with 12 bases between the two ends. Per germline, CDR1 SGHDN and CDR2 FVKESK.

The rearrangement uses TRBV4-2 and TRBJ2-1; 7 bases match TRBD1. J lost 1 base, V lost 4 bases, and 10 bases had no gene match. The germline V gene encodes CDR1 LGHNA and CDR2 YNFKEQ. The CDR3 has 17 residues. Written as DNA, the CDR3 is TGTGCCAGCAGCCGATACACAGGGGATGGTTCCTACAATGAGCAGTTCTTC. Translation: CASSRYTGDGSYNEQFF.

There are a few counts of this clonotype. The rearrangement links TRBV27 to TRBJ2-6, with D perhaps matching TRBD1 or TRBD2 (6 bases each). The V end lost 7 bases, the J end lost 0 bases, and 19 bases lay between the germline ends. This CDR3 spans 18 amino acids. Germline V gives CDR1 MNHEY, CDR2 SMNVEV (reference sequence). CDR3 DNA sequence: TGTGCCAGCATAGAGCGTTGGGGGGCGGGCTCTGGGGCCAACGTCCTGACTTTC. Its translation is CASIERWGAGSGANVLTF.

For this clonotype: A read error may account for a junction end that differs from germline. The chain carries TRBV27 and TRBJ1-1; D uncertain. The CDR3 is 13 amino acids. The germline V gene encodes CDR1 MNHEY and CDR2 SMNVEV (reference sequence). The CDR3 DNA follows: TGTGCCAGCAGTGTATCTATGAACACTGAAGCTTTCTTT. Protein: CASSVSMNTEAFF.

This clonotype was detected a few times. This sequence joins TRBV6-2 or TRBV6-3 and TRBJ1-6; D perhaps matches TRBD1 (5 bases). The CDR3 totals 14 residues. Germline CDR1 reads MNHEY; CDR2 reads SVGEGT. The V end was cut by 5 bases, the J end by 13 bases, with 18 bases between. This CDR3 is CASSPTRGISPLHF. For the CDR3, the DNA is TGTGCCAGCAGTCCCACCCGGGGGATCTCCCCCCTCCACTTT.

The CDR3 is CASSDPGQGFSGANVLTF. The CDR3 DNA reads TGTGCCAGCAGTGATCCGGGACAGGGTTTCTCTGGGGCCAACGTCCTGACTTTC. V usage is TRBV6-1 and J usage is TRBJ2-6; the match to TRBD1 covers 9 bases. Germline V gene sequence: CDR1 MNHNS, CDR2 SASEGT. The junction had 6 bases not matched to a gene; V was cut back by 3 bases and J by 0 bases. The CDR3 extends over 18 amino acids.

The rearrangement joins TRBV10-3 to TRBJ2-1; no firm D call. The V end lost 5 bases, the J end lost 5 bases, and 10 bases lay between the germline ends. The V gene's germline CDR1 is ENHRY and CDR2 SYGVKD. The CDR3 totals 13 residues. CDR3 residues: CAISRDRDNEQFF. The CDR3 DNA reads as TGTGCCATCAGTAGGGATAGAGACAATGAGCAGTTCTTC.

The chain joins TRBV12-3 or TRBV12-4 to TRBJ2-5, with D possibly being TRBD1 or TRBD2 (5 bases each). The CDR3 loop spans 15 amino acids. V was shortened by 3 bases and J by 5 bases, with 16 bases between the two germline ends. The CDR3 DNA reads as TGTGCCAGCAGTTTGATCGGGGCCATGGAGGAGACCCAGTACTTC. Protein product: CASSLIGAMEETQYF.

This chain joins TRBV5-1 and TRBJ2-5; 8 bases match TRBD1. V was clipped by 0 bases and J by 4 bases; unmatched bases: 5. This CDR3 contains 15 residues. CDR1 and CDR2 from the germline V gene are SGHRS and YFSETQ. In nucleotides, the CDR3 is TGCGCCAGCAGCTTGGCGGACAGGGTTGGAGAGACCCAGTACTTC. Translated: CASSLADRVGETQYF.

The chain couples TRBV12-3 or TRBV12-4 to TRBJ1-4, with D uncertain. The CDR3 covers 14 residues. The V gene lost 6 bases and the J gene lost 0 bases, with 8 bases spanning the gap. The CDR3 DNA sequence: TGTGCCAGCAGGAGAGAGGCAACTAATGAAAAACTGTTTTTT. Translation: CASRREATNEKLFF.

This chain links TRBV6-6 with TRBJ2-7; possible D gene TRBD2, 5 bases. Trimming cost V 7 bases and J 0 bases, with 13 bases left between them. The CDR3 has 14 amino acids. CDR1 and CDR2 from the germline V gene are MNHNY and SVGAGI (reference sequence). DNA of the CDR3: TGTGCCAGCAATTCACCGGAGGTCTCCTACGAGCAGTACTTC. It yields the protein CASNSPEVSYEQYF.

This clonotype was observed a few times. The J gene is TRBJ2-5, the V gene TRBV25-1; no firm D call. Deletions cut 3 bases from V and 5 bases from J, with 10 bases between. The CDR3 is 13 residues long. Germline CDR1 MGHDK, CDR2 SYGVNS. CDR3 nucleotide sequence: TGTGCCAGCAGTGACAGTCCGGGTGAGACCCAGTACTTC. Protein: CASSDSPGETQYF.

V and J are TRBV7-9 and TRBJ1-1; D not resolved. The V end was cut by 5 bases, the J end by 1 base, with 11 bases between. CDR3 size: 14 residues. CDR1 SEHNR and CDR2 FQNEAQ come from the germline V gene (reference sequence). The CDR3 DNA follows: TGTGCCAGCAGCCCGCAGGACTGGAACACTGAAGCTTTCTTT. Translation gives CASSPQDWNTEAFF.